This T cell receptor beta chain was sequenced during a study of blood T cell repertoires in COVID-19. The CDR3 is 13 amino acids. Germline trimming cut 5 bases from V and 2 bases from J; bases unmatched to any gene: 6. The germline V gene has CDR1 SQVTM and CDR2 ANQGSEA. TCRdb keeps only in-frame clones here, not all; method: immunoSEQ multiplex PCR. In the table there are hundreds of thousands of clones, about 89% of which are singletons. The TCR sequence derives from a woman in her fifties or sixties with COVID-19, enrolled during active disease. Material: peripheral blood. V is TRBV29-1 and J is TRBJ2-7; 7 positions match TRBD1. CDR3 sequence: CSVRTGRTYEQYF. The CDR3, as DNA: TGCAGCGTTAGGACAGGCAGGACCTACGAGCAGTACTTC.